This T cell receptor (beta chain) was sequenced in a study of shared clonotypes between healthy human individuals. Study results and limitations: Clonotypes which were not shared had lower generation probabilities than clonotypes that all four donors shared. Estimated clonotype richness was generally higher in naive than memory subsets. Sorted-subset sequencing, rarefaction showed, was incomplete despite large depth.

Clones were sequenced by immunoSEQ multiplex PCR, and TCRdb holds only the in-frame ones, with some missing. There are more than 550,000 clones in the sample; approximately 72% occur only once, and roughly 1.8% lies in the top ten. This clone was seen once. Its antigen remains unidentified. This clonotype was obtained from a woman between 25 and 40 years old in good health. Input material: memory CD4+ T cells sorted from blood. The sample's subset: CD45RA-negative fraction.

CDR3 amino acids: CASNTLSWGGYTF. The CDR3 DNA reads TGTGCCAGCAACACATTATCATGGGGGGGCTACACCTTC. V is TRBV28 and J is TRBJ1-2; maybe TRBD1 (5 bases). This CDR3 comprises 13 residues. The germline V gene encodes CDR1 MDHEN and CDR2 SYDVKM. Deletions cut 7 bases from V and 8 bases from J, with 17 bases between.